The rows below give T cell receptor beta chains drawn from one sample of a study of shared clonotypes between healthy human individuals. TCRdb's table, derived via immunoSEQ multiplex PCR, lists solely in-frame clones and lacks some. The sample shows roughly 2,500,000 clones, 93% of them seen only once. Input material: naive CD4+ T cells from PBMCs. All receptors derive from a man aged 18 to 29 in good health. Some clones in this sample may be carry-over from other donors' samples. CDR3s include the opening cysteine and the closing phenylalanine or tryptophan. D genes are given only for firm matches.

v_gene: TRBV6-6
d_gene: -
CDR3aa: CASTQQESTDTQYF

v_gene: TRBV29-1
d_gene: TRBD1
CDR3aa: CSVGDRGQETQYF

v_gene: TRBV28
d_gene: -
CDR3aa: CASGLQANTEAFF

v_gene: TRBV5-1
d_gene: TRBD2
CDR3aa: CASSLLVTSGGRNQYF

v_gene: TRBV18
d_gene: TRBD1
CDR3aa: CASSSKDRAITNEKLFF

v_gene: TRBV28
d_gene: -
CDR3aa: CASTEPFRRADTQYF

v_gene: TRBV21-1
d_gene: -
CDR3aa: CASSKSRWGETQYF

v_gene: TRBV5-1
d_gene: TRBD1
CDR3aa: CASSLRDRATGELFF

v_gene: TRBV4-2
d_gene: -
CDR3aa: CASSLGRHTGELFF

v_gene: TRBV19
d_gene: -
CDR3aa: CASSTPLWGRAPSYNEQFF

v_gene: TRBV28
d_gene: TRBD1
CDR3aa: CASSPRTGVDQPQHF

v_gene: TRBV27
d_gene: -
CDR3aa: CASSSPQETQYF

v_gene: TRBV28
d_gene: -
CDR3aa: CASSLVGNEQFF

v_gene: TRBV6-1
d_gene: -
CDR3aa: CASSVEPGTLGTQYF

v_gene: TRBV6-1
d_gene: -
CDR3aa: CASSAMDGPSYGYTF

v_gene: TRBV5-6
d_gene: TRBD2
CDR3aa: CASSFQTSGGEQFF

v_gene: TRBV28
d_gene: TRBD2
CDR3aa: CASSSTTSGGPYEQYF

v_gene: TRBV2
d_gene: TRBD2
CDR3aa: CASSESSGRGDTQYF

v_gene: TRBV19
d_gene: TRBD2
CDR3aa: CASSISGRASEQYF

v_gene: TRBV2
d_gene: -
CDR3aa: CASRIQGYAEAFF

v_gene: TRBV23-1
d_gene: -
CDR3aa: CASRPGHLGANVLTF

v_gene: TRBV11-2
d_gene: -
CDR3aa: CASSPTGIYGYTF

v_gene: TRBV18
d_gene: -
CDR3aa: CASSPIRLGLYEQYF

v_gene: TRBV15
d_gene: TRBD1
CDR3aa: CATSPRTGGGSEQFF

v_gene: TRBV6-6
d_gene: -
CDR3aa: CASSYVDYYGYTF

v_gene: TRBV2
d_gene: -
CDR3aa: CASSSQGYEQFF

v_gene: TRBV19
d_gene: TRBD2
CDR3aa: CASSRLAGDETQYF

v_gene: TRBV28
d_gene: TRBD1
CDR3aa: CASSLWTGANTGELFF

v_gene: TRBV5-4
d_gene: TRBD1
CDR3aa: CASSQGQGRTEAFF

v_gene: TRBV6-1
d_gene: -
CDR3aa: CASSEALSGRQPQHF

v_gene: TRBV7-8
d_gene: TRBD1
CDR3aa: CASSSLDRDEEAFF

v_gene: TRBV6-6
d_gene: -
CDR3aa: CASSHREGANVLTF

v_gene: TRBV27
d_gene: -
CDR3aa: CASSLWGGHSNQPQHF

v_gene: TRBV19
d_gene: TRBD1
CDR3aa: CASSKGQGPNTEAFF

v_gene: TRBV7-9
d_gene: -
CDR3aa: CASSLSSHEQYF

v_gene: TRBV30
d_gene: -
CDR3aa: CAWSVRGRDTGELFF

v_gene: TRBV6-6
d_gene: -
CDR3aa: CASSYPGTRSSYEQYF

v_gene: TRBV4-2
d_gene: -
CDR3aa: CASSPGPQETQYF

v_gene: TRBV4-2
d_gene: -
CDR3aa: CASRRAREGGGPDNSPLHF

v_gene: TRBV29-1
d_gene: -
CDR3aa: CSVEVFGKRTEAFF

v_gene: TRBV23-1
d_gene: -
CDR3aa: CASSVPGTRFYEQYF

v_gene: TRBV27
d_gene: -
CDR3aa: CASRPQGGGYTF